The 16 T cell receptor beta chains below come from one sample, sequenced in a study of T cell responses to AZD1222 COVID-19 vaccine. Libraries were prepared by immunoSEQ multiplex PCR; TCRdb keeps only in-frame clonotypes and omits some of them. This sample yields 150,000 or so clones, of which 85% to 90% are seen a single time; 1.6% belongs to the top ten. The sample was peripheral blood, taken on day 0 of AZD1222 vaccination. All receptors derive from an adult in good health.

The chain is built from TRBV7-2 and TRBJ1-2; no clear D gene. Germline CDR1 reads SGHTA; CDR2 reads FQGNSA. The CDR3 has 15 residues. Trimming pared 1 base from V and 4 bases from J, leaving 13 bases between. The CDR3 region has the DNA TGTGCCAGCAGCTTAGTGGTGGGTTCGGGCTATGGCTACACCTTC. This encodes CASSLVVGSGYGYTF.

CDR3 amino acids: CASSLTAYYEQYF. The CDR3 bases are TGCGCCAGCAGCTTGACAGCTTACTACGAGCAGTACTTC. The chain employs TRBV5-1 and TRBJ2-7; the D is unclear. CDR1 and CDR2 from the germline V gene are SGHRS and YFSETQ. Trimming took 1 base from V and 3 from J, leaving 8 bases between them. The CDR3 totals 13 residues. The full variable domain, in which reference TRBV5-1 and TRBJ2-7 provide the parts outside the CDR3, is KAGVTQTPRYLIKTRGQQVTLSCSPISGHRSVSWYQQTPGQGLQFLFEYFSETQRNKGNFPGRFSGRQFSNSRSEMNVSTLELGDSALYLCASSLTAYYEQYFGPGTRLTVT.

This clone has more than one count but fewer than ten. The J gene is TRBJ2-3, the V gene TRBV2; possibly TRBD2 for D (6 bases). From germline, CDR1 is SNHLY and CDR2 FYNNEI. The CDR3 length is 16 residues. Between the trimmed V and J ends, which lost 1 base and 2 bases, there was a span of 13 bases. CDR3 nucleotide sequence: TGTGCCAGCAGTGAAGGAGTGGCTAGCGTCACAGATACGCAGTATTTT. It encodes CASSEGVASVTDTQYF.

This chain joins TRBV25-1 and TRBJ1-1; D is ambiguous. V lost 4 bases to trimming and J lost 0 bases, with 6 bases between them. The CDR3 loop spans 13 amino acids. CDR1 is MGHDK, CDR2 SYGVNS, per germline. The CDR3, as DNA: TGTGCCAGCAGTGGACTCATGAACACTGAAGCTTTCTTT. Residues: CASSGLMNTEAFF.

The chain employs TRBV5-4 and TRBJ2-5; unclear D gene. There are 15 residues in the CDR3. Trimming pared 2 bases from V and 1 base from J, leaving 12 bases between. Germline V gene lookup returns CDR1 SGHNT and CDR2 YYREEE (reference sequence). CDR3: CASSFPAGSQETQYF. The CDR3 nucleotides are TGTGCCAGCAGCTTCCCTGCTGGCAGCCAAGAGACCCAGTACTTC.

The rearrangement uses TRBV6-5 and TRBJ2-7; maybe TRBD2 (7 bases). Germline CDR1 is MNHEY and CDR2 is SVGAGI. Trimming took off 5 bases at V and 0 bases at J, with 14 bases between the two ends. The length of the CDR3 is 15 residues. CDR3 sequence reads: CASSPGGASSYEQYF. The CDR3 bases are TGTGCCAGCAGTCCTGGGGGGGCAAGCTCCTACGAGCAGTACTTC.

This chain joins TRBV7-9 and TRBJ1-6; 8 nucleotides match TRBD1. The CDR3 length is 15 residues. Germline V gene sequence: CDR1 SEHNR, CDR2 FQNEAQ (reference sequence). V was pared by 5 bases and J by 5 bases, with 5 bases of the junction left unmatched. The CDR3 loop is CASSRSGQDNSPLHF. The CDR3 DNA is TGTGCCAGCAGCCGATCGGGACAGGATAATTCACCCCTCCACTTT.

V and J are TRBV2 and TRBJ2-1; D is uncertain. There are 11 residues in the CDR3. Germline V gene sequence: CDR1 SNHLY, CDR2 FYNNEI. Between the trimmed V and J ends, which lost 4 bases and 8 bases, there was a span of 6 bases. The CDR3 region is CASSAGYEQFF. CDR3 DNA: TGTGCCAGCAGTGCTGGGTATGAGCAGTTCTTC.

This clone was seen a single time. The V and J genes are TRBV2 and TRBJ1-6; D is ambiguous. Trimming cost V 7 bases and J 6 bases, with 13 bases left between them. The V gene's germline CDR1 is SNHLY and CDR2 FYNNEI. The CDR3 is 14 amino acids. CDR3 coding DNA: TGTGCCAGCATGCGAGTAATAAGTAATTCACCCCTCCACTTT. This sequence encodes CASMRVISNSPLHF.

V gene TRBV10-3 combines with J gene TRBJ2-7; D remains unclear. V was shortened by 8 bases and J by 3 bases, with 17 bases between the two germline ends. The CDR3 is made up of 14 amino acids. Germline V CDR1 and CDR2: ENHRY, SYGVKD. CDR3 sequence reads: CAISRAPEGYEQYF. The DNA for the CDR3 is TGTGCCATCTCCCGGGCCCCGGAAGGCTACGAGCAGTACTTC.

The rearrangement links TRBV3-1 (or the pseudogene TRBV3-2) to TRBJ1-5; possibly TRBD1 for D (5 bases). Germline lookup yields CDR1 LGHDT and CDR2 YNNKEL (reference sequence). V was pared by 3 bases and J by 3 bases, with 12 bases between. This CDR3 region has 15 residues. The CDR3 nucleotides are TGTGCCAGCAGCCAGTATGACAGCCTCAATCAGCCCCAGCATTTT. Translating it yields CASSQYDSLNQPQHF.

This sequence joins TRBV28 and TRBJ2-1; TRBD1 matches at 7 bases. Germline V gene lookup returns CDR1 MDHEN and CDR2 SYDVKM. Trimming at V came to 5 bases and at J to 15 bases, leaving 10 bases not matched to a gene. CDR3 length: 12 amino acids. The CDR3 spells CASSEGDRAPFF. DNA for the CDR3: TGTGCCAGCAGTGAAGGAGACAGGGCCCCGTTCTTC.

The chain couples TRBV19 to TRBJ1-6; 9 bases match TRBD1. V lost 4 bases and J lost 6; bases outside the gene matches: 7. The germline V gene encodes CDR1 LNHDA and CDR2 SQIVND (reference sequence). This CDR3 contains 16 residues. The chain's CDR3 is CASSTHGTGINSPLHF. CDR3 in DNA: TGTGCCAGTAGTACCCACGGGACAGGGATTAATTCACCCCTCCACTTT. The variable domain in full, with the rest retrieved from reference TRBV19 and TRBJ1-6, is DGGITQSPKYLFRKEGQNVTLSCEQNLNHDAMYWYRQDPGQGLRLIYYSQIVNDFQKGDIAEGYSVSREKKESFPLTVTSAQKNPTAFYLCASSTHGTGINSPLHFGNGTRLTVT.

This clone occurred once. CDR3 sequence (DNA): TGTGCCAGCAGTCTGACAGGGGGCGATGGCTACACCTTC. Amino acids: CASSLTGGDGYTF. The chain recombines TRBV2 with TRBJ1-2; TRBD1 aligns across 10 bases. V lost 5 bases and J lost 6; bases outside the gene matches: 3. Germline V CDR1 and CDR2: SNHLY, FYNNEI. The CDR3 length is 13 residues.

The chain couples TRBV6-1 to TRBJ1-5; a possible D gene is TRBD1 (6 bases). The CDR3 runs 16 residues. The V end was cut by 1 base, the J end by 0 bases, with 10 bases between. Germline V CDR1 and CDR2: MNHNS, SASEGT. The CDR3 sequence is CASSEETGYSNQPQHF. CDR3 bases: TGTGCCAGCAGTGAAGAAACAGGGTATAGCAATCAGCCCCAGCATTTT.

This chain joins TRBV9 and TRBJ2-2; D is undetermined. The CDR3 length is 15 residues. V lost 1 base and J lost 5, with 12 bases in between. CDR1 and CDR2 from the germline V gene are SGDLS and YYNGEE. Here the CDR3 reads CASSVQNKITGELFF. CDR3 in DNA: TGTGCCAGCAGCGTACAAAACAAGATAACCGGGGAGCTGTTTTTT.